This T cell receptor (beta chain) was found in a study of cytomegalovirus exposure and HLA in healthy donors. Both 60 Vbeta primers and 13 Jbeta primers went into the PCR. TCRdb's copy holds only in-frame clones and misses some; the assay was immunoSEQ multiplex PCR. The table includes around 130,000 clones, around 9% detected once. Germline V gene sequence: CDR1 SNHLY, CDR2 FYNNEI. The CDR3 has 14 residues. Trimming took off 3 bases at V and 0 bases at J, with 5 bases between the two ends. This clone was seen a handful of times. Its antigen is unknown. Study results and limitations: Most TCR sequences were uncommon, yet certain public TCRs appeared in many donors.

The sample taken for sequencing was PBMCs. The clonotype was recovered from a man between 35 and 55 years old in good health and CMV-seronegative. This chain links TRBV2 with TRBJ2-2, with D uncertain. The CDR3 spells CASSDRSNTGELFF. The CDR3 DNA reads TGTGCCAGCAGTGATCGTTCGAACACCGGGGAGCTGTTTTTT.